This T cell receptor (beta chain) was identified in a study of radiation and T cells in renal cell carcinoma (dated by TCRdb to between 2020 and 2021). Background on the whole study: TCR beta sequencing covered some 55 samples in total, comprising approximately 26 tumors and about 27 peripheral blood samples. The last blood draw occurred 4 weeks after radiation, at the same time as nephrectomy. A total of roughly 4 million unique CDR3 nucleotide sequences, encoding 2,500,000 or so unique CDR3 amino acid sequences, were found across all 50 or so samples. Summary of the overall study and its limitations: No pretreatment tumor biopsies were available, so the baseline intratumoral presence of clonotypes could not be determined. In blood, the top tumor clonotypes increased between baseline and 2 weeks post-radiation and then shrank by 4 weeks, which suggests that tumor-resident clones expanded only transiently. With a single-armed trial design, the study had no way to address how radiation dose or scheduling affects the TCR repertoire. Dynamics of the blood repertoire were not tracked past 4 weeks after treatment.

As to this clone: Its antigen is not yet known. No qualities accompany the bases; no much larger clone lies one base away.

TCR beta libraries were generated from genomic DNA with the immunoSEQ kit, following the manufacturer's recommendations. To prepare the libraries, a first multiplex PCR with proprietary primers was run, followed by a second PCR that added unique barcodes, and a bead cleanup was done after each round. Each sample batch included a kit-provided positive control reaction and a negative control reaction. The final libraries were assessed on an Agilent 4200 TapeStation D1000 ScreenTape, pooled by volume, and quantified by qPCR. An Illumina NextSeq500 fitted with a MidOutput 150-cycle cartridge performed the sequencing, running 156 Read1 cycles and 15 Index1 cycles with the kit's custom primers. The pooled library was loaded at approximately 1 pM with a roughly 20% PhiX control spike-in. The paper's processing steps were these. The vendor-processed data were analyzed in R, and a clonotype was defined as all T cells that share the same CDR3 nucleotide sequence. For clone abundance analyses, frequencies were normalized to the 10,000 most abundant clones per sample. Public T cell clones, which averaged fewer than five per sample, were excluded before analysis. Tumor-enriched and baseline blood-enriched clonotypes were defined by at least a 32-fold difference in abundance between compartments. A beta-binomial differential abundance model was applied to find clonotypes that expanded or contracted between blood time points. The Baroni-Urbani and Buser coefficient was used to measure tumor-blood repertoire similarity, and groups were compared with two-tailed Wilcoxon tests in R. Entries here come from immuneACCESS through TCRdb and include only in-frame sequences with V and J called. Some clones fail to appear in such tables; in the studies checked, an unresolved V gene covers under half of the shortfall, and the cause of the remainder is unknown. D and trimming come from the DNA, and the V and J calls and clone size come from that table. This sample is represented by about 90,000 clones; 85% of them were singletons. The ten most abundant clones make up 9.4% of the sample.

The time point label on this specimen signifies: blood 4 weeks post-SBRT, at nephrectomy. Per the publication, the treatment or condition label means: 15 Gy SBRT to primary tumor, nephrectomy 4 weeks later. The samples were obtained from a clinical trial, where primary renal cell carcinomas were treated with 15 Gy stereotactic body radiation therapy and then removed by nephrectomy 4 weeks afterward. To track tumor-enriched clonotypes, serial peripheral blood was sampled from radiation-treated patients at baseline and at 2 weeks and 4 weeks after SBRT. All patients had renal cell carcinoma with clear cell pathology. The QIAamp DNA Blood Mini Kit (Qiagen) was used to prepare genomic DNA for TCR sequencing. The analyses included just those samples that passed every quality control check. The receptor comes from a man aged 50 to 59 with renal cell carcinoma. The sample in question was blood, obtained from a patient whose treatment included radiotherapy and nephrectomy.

The DNA sequence reads TGTGCCAGCGAAAGGGACAGGGGGGTCGGGGAGCTGTTTTTT. Its protein reads: CASERDRGVGELFF. Rearrangement joined TRBV6-6 to TRBJ2-2, and 11 junctional nucleotides match TRBD1. The germline V gene (reference sequence) gives CDR1 as MNHNY and CDR2 as SVGAGI. V is cut back by 8 bases and J by 7 bases, with 6 bases in the junction unmatched. The CDR3 starts with the cysteine, ends with the phenylalanine, and has 14 residues. Only CDR3 DNA is held: 42 bases, read in frame from base 1.